This T cell receptor (beta chain) was documented in a study of siplizumab effects on memory and regulatory T cells. Study conclusions and caveats: About 80-96% of proliferating CD4+ or CD8+ clones had no assignable naive or memory phenotype.

Some clones are missing from TCRdb's copy, which holds only in-frame ones; the method was immunoSEQ multiplex PCR. The profile shows fewer than 120,000 clones, roughly 92% of them singletons. On this clone: Antigen specificity is unknown.

The V end was cut by 11 bases, the J end by 4 bases, with 9 bases between. The germline V gene has CDR1 MNHEY and CDR2 SVGAGI. The CDR3 is 11 residues long. The chain is built from TRBV6-5 and TRBJ2-1; D may be TRBD2 (6 bases). The origin of this receptor is a human donor in good health. The sample was CD4+ T cells sorted from blood. DNA for the CDR3: TGTGCCGTTAGCGGATACAATGAGCAGTTCTTC. This translates into CAVSGYNEQFF.